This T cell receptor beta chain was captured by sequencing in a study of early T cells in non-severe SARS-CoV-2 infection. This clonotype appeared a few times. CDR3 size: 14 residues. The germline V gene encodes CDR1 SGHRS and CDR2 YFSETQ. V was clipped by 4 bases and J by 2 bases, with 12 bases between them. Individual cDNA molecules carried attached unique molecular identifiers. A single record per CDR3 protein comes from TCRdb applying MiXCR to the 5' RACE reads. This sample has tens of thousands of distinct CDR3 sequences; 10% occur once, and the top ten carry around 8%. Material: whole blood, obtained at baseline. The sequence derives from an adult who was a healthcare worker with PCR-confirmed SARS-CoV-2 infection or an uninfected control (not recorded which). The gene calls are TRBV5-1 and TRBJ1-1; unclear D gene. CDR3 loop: CASSPQDANTEAFF. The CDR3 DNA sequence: TGCGCCAGCAGCCCGCAGGATGCAAACACTGAAGCTTTCTTT.